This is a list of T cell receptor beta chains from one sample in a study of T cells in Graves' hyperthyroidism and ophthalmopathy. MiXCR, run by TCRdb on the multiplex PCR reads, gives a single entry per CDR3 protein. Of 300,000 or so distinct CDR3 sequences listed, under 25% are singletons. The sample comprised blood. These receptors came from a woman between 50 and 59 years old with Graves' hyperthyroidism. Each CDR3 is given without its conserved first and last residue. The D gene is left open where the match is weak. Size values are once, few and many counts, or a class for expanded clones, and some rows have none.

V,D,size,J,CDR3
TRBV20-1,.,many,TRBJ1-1,SARGGGINTEAF
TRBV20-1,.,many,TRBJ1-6,SVYRTDNSPLH
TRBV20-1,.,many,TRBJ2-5,SAMGTSARETQY
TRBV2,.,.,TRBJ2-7,ASSGTHYEQY
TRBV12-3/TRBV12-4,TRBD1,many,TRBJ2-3,ASSSRQGSTDTQY
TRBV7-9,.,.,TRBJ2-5,ASSLADRGSQETQY
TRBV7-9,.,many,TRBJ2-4,ASSHPSEVIQY
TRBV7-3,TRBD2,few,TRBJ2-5,ATSRGLAYETQY
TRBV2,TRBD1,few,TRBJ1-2,ASSPIQGIGYT
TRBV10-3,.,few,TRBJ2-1,AISESSTRGSNEQF
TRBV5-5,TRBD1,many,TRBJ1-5,ASSRGTGSNQPQH
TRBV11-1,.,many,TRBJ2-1,ASSLTDVNNEQF
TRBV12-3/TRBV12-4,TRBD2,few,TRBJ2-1,ASSPPGLEQF
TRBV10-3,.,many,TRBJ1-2,AINGASGYT
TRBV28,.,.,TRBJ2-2,ASSLQVNTGELF
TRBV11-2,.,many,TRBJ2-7,ASKTRLGGYEQY
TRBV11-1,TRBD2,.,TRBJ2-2,ASSEGTSGTGELF
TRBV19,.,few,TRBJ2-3,ASSIRPGMDTDTQY
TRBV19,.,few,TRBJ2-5,ASSKDTVPGETQY
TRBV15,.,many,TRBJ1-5,ATSRGIGGTSNQPQH
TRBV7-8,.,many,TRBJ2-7,ASSFRRVQDEQY
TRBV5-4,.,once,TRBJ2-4,ASSLEGSKNIQY
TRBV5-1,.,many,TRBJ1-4,ASSLRGRGTNEKLF
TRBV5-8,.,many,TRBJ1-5,ASSSVGRGNQPQH
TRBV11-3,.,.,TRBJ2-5,ASSLGVSLQETQY
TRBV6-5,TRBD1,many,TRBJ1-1,ASSYLNRGGTEAF
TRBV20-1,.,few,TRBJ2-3,SASLGAGTDTQY
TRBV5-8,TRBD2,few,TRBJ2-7,ASSAQTSINYEQY
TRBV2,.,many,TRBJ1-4,ASSETEVNEKLF
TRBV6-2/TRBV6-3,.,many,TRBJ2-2,ASSSQGVRELF
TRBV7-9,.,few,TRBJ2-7,ASSLEGAHEQY
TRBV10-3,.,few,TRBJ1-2,AISGSVLYGYT
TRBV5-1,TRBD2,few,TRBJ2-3,ASSDGLASPDTQY
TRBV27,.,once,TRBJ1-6,ASSLSDAISYNSPLH
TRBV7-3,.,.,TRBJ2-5,ASSLRGRGEETQY